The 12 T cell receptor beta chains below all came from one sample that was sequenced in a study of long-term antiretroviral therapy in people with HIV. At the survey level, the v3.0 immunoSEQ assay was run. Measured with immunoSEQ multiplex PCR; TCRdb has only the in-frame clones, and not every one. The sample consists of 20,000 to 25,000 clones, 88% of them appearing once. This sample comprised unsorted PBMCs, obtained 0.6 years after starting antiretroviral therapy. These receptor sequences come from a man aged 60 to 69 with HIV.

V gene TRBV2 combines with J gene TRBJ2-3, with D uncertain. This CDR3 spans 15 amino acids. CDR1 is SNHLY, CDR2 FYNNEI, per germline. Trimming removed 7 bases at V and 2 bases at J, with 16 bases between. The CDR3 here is CASTPSQVFTDTQYF. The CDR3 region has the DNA TGTGCCAGCACCCCCTCTCAGGTCTTCACAGATACGCAGTATTTT.

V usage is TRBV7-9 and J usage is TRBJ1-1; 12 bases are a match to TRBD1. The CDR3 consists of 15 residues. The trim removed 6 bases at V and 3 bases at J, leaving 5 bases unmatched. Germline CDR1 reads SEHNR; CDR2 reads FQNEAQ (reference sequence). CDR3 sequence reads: CASRPGQGAYTEAFF. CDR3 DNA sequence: TGTGCCAGCAGGCCGGGACAGGGGGCTTACACTGAAGCTTTCTTT.

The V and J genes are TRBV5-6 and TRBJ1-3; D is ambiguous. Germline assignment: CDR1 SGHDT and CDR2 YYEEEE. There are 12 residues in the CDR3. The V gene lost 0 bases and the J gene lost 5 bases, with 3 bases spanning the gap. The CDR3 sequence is CASSLDRNTIYF. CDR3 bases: TGTGCCAGCAGCTTGGACCGAAACACCATATATTTT.

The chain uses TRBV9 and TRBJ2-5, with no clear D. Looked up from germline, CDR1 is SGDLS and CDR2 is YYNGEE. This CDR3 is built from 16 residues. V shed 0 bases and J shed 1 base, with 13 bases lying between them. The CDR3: CASSVAEGNIQETQYF. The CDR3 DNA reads TGTGCCAGCAGCGTAGCAGAAGGTAACATCCAAGAGACCCAGTACTTC.

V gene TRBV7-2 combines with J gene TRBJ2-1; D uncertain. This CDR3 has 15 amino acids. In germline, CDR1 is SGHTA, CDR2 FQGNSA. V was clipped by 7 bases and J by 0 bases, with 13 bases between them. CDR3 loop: CASTRTVSSYNEQFF. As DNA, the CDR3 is TGTGCCAGCACCCGGACCGTTAGCTCCTACAATGAGCAGTTCTTC.

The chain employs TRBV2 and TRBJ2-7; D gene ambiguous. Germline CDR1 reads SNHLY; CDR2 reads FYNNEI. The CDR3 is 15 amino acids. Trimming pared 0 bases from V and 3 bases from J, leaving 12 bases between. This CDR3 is CASSEAPLLSYEQYF. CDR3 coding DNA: TGTGCCAGCAGTGAAGCCCCCCTTCTCAGCTACGAGCAGTACTTC. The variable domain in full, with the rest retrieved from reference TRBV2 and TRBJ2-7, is EPEVTQTPSHQVTQMGQEVILRCVPISNHLYFYWYRQILGQKVEFLVSFYNNEISEKSEIFDDQFSVERPDGSNFTLKIRSTKLEDSAMYFCASSEAPLLSYEQYFGPGTRLTVT.

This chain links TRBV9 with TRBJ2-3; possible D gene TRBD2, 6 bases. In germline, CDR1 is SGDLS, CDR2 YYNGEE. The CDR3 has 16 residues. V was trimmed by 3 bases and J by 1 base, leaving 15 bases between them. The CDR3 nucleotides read TGTGCCAGCAGCGCCTCCGTCCCTAGCGGCACAGATACGCAGTATTTT. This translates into CASSASVPSGTDTQYF.

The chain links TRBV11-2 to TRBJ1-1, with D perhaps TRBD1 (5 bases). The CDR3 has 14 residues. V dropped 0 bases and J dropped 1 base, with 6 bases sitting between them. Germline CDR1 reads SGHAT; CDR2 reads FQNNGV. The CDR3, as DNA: TGTGCCAGCAGCTTAGATCAGGGGAACACTGAAGCTTTCTTT. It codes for CASSLDQGNTEAFF.

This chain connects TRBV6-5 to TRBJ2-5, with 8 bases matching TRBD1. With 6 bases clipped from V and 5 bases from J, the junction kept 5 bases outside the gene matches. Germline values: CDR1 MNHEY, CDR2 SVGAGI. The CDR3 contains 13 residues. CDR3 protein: CASSRGPGETQYF. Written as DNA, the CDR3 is TGTGCCAGCAGCAGGGGGCCGGGGGAGACCCAGTACTTC.

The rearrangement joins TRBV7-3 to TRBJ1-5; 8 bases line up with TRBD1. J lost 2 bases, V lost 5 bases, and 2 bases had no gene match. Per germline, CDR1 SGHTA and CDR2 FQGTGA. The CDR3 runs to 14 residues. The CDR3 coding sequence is TGTGCCAGCAGCCACAGGGGGGGCAATCAGCCCCAGCATTTT. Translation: CASSHRGGNQPQHF.

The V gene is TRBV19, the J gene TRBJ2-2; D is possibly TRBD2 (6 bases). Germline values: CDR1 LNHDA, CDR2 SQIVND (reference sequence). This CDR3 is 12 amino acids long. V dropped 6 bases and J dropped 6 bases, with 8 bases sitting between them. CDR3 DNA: TGTGCCAGTAGATGGGACTCCGGGGAGCTGTTTTTT. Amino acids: CASRWDSGELFF.

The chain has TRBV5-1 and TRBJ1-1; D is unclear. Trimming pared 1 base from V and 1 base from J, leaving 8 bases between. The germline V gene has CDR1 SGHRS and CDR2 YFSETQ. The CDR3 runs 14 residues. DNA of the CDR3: TGCGCCAGCAGCTTGTTGCCAGGGAACACTGAAGCTTTCTTT. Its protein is CASSLLPGNTEAFF.